This note documents a single T cell receptor (beta chain) sequence. Antigen unknown. This sample was included in a study of CD8 T cells in Susac syndrome. The V gene end was trimmed by 6 bases and the J gene end by 6 bases; junction bases not matched to a gene: 6. CDR3 length: 13 amino acids. Germline V gene data show CDR1 as DFQATT and CDR2 as SNEGSKA (reference sequence). Roughly 0.5 to 1 ug RNA was reverse transcribed with random hexamers. TCRdb redid the calling of the immunoSEQ multiplex PCR reads with MiXCR, one entry per CDR3 protein. The table has about 190,000 distinct CDR3 sequences, approximately 95% seen once. Study-wide findings and caveats: The study acknowledged a relatively small number of individuals in its TCR sequencing and HLA analysis.

The sequencing input was CD8+ T cells from PBMCs. This chain uses TRBV20-1 with TRBJ1-4; 8 bases are a match to TRBD1. The TCR comes from a human donor with Susac syndrome. DNA for the CDR3: TGCAGTGCCAAACAGGGGGTAGATGAAAAACTGTTTTTT. It translates to CSAKQGVDEKLFF.